These T cell receptor beta chains were read from a single sample in a study of T cell changes during pregnancy in multiple sclerosis. Here immunoSEQ multiplex PCR was the method, and the copy in TCRdb shows in-frame clones only, minus some. The sample includes about 93,000 clones, almost 95% of them seen just once. The material was peripheral blood, obtained after pregnancy. Receptor source: a female donor with multiple sclerosis, enrolled in a pregnancy study. Both conserved end residues are part of each CDR3. The D gene is left open where the match is weak. Size tells how often a clone was seen (once, few, many) or the class of an expanded clone, and some rows leave it out.

once,NA,TRBJ2-7,TRBV19,CASSSGRRVYEQYF,TGTGCCAGTAGTAGCGGGCGGAGGGTCTACGAGCAGTACTTC
NA,NA,TRBJ1-5,TRBV2,CASRLIEPQHF,TGTGCCAGCAGGTTAATCGAGCCCCAGCATTTT
NA,TRBD2,TRBJ2-1,TRBV5-1,CASSSSRTSGYNEQFF,TGCGCCAGCAGCTCATCGAGGACTAGCGGTTACAATGAGCAGTTCTTC
NA,NA,TRBJ2-7,TRBV7-8,CASGLSNRDEQYF,TGTGCCAGCGGTCTAAGCAACCGGGACGAGCAGTACTTC
NA,NA,TRBJ2-7,TRBV10-1,CASSESATRAYEQYF,TGCGCCAGCAGTGAGTCGGCGACTAGGGCCTACGAGCAGTACTTC
NA,TRBD1,TRBJ2-5,TRBV5-1,CASSLEAGGTQETQYF,TGCGCCAGCAGCTTGGAAGCAGGGGGAACCCAAGAGACCCAGTACTTC
NA,TRBD1,TRBJ1-1,TRBV6-5,CASSYSGTGPPTEAFF,TGTGCCAGCAGTTACTCTGGGACAGGGCCTCCCACTGAAGCTTTCTTT
few,NA,TRBJ1-4,TRBV6-6,CASRGSNEKLFF,TGTGCCAGCAGGGGCAGCAATGAAAAACTGTTTTTT
NA,NA,TRBJ1-2,TRBV5-1,CASSLGTNTNYGYTF,TGCGCCAGCAGCTTAGGGACAAACACTAACTATGGCTACACCTTC
NA,TRBD1,TRBJ1-2,TRBV6-5,CASRGTGTTGGYTF,TGTGCCAGCAGGGGGACAGGAACTACGGGGGGCTACACCTTC
NA,TRBD2,TRBJ2-7,TRBV4-2,CASSQGLGGGYEQYF,TGTGCCAGCAGCCAGGGACTTGGGGGGGGCTACGAGCAGTACTTC
NA,NA,TRBJ1-2,TRBV4-3,CASSQDNRNNYGYTF,TGCGCCAGCAGCCAAGATAACAGAAATAACTATGGCTACACCTTC
NA,NA,TRBJ2-7,TRBV5-4,CASSLWGVAYEQYF,TGTGCCAGCAGCTTGTGGGGAGTAGCCTACGAGCAGTACTTC
NA,NA,TRBJ1-4,TRBV29-1,CSVEIEGRGEKLFF,TGCAGCGTTGAAATTGAGGGGCGGGGGGAAAAACTGTTTTTT
once,NA,TRBJ2-7,TRBV27,CASRGGRKGLRREGQAYEQYF,TGTGCCAGCAGGGGTGGCAGGAAGGGTCTTCGACGCGAGGGTCAAGCATACGAGCAGTACTTC
NA,NA,TRBJ1-2,TRBV30,CAWGQPYGYTF,TGTGCCTGGGGACAGCCCTATGGCTACACCTTC
NA,NA,TRBJ2-7,TRBV7-2,CASSPPQGAYEQYF,TGTGCCAGCAGCCCCCCACAAGGGGCCTACGAGCAGTACTTC
once,TRBD1,TRBJ1-2,TRBV19,CASSTGGGYGYTF,TGTGCCAGTAGTACAGGGGGCGGCTATGGCTACACCTTC
NA,TRBD2,TRBJ2-7,TRBV7-2,CASSTYSGLAGDFEQYF,TGTGCCAGCAGCACCTACTCGGGGCTAGCGGGAGACTTCGAGCAGTACTTC
NA,TRBD2,TRBJ2-7,TRBV30,CAWSPLQGGEQYF,TGTGCCTGGAGTCCTCTCCAGGGAGGGGAGCAGTACTTC
NA,NA,TRBJ2-7,TRBV11-2,CASTFSHQQYF,TGTGCCAGCACCTTCAGTCACCAGCAGTACTTC
NA,NA,TRBJ1-1,TRBV19,CASSTGPGGTEAFF,TGTGCCAGTTCGACAGGCCCCGGGGGGACTGAAGCTTTCTTT
NA,NA,TRBJ1-1,TRBV12-5,CASAWSTEAFF,TGTGCTAGTGCTTGGAGCACTGAAGCTTTCTTT
NA,TRBD1,TRBJ1-1,TRBV5-1,CASSPRTGVNTEAFF,TGCGCCAGCAGCCCGCGGACAGGGGTGAACACTGAAGCTTTCTTT
NA,NA,TRBJ2-3,TRBV7-8,CASSPTSGRTDTQYF,TGTGCCAGCAGCCCAACGTCAGGGCGGACAGATACGCAGTATTTT
NA,TRBD1,TRBJ1-5,TRBV6-5,CASSTDRDNQPQHF,TGTGCCAGCAGTACCGACAGGGACAATCAGCCCCAGCATTTT
NA,TRBD1,TRBJ1-2,TRBV27,CASSMVGTGDFSWGGYTF,TGTGCCAGCAGTATGGTGGGGACAGGGGATTTTTCTTGGGGTGGCTACACCTTC
NA,NA,TRBJ1-5,TRBV27,CASSLSGGGNQPQHF,TGTGCCAGCAGTTTATCCGGAGGCGGCAATCAGCCCCAGCATTTT
NA,TRBD1,TRBJ2-7,TRBV7-6,CASSPPGQAYEQYF,TGTGCCAGCAGCCCCCCGGGACAGGCCTACGAGCAGTACTTC
few,NA,TRBJ2-3,TRBV5-1,CASSDPVSTDTQYF,TGCGCCAGCAGCGATCCAGTGAGCACAGATACGCAGTATTTT
NA,NA,TRBJ2-5,TRBV5-1,CASTEPGQETQYF,TGCGCCAGCACGGAACCGGGACAAGAGACCCAGTACTTC
NA,NA,TRBJ1-1,TRBV5-1,CASSLDPGGNTEAFF,TGCGCCAGCAGCTTGGATCCAGGAGGGAACACTGAAGCTTTCTTT
NA,NA,TRBJ2-2,TRBV6-4,CASSDSADDTGELFF,TGTGCCAGCAGTGACTCAGCGGATGACACCGGGGAGCTGTTTTTT
NA,TRBD1,TRBJ1-4,TRBV30,CAFSSGTGYEKLFF,TGTGCCTTTTCTTCGGGGACAGGGTATGAAAAACTGTTTTTT
NA,NA,TRBJ2-1,TRBV9,CASGPGGYNEQFF,TGTGCCAGCGGCCCGGGCGGGTACAATGAGCAGTTCTTC
NA,NA,TRBJ2-7,TRBV7-2,CASSSGEHAAYEQYF,TGTGCCAGCAGCTCAGGGGAGCACGCAGCCTACGAGCAGTACTTC
NA,NA,TRBJ1-4,TRBV7-8,CASSLQGTEKLFF,TGTGCCAGCAGCTTGCAGGGGACGGAAAAACTGTTTTTT
few,TRBD1,TRBJ2-2,TRBV11-2,CASSLRQGPGELFF,TGTGCCAGCAGCCTCCGACAGGGGCCCGGGGAGCTGTTTTTT
few,TRBD2,TRBJ2-3,TRBV5-1,CASTSLLGRDTDTQYF,TGCGCCAGCACTAGCCTATTGGGGAGGGACACAGATACGCAGTATTTT
NA,TRBD2,TRBJ2-1,TRBV5-1,CASSLWDYYSNEQFF,TGCGCCAGCAGCTTGTGGGACTACTACTCTAATGAGCAGTTCTTC
once,TRBD2,TRBJ2-1,TRBV13,CASSLGGLAGTYNEQFF,TGTGCCAGCAGCTTAGGCGGACTAGCGGGAACCTACAATGAGCAGTTCTTC
NA,TRBD1,TRBJ1-1,TRBV11-1,CASSQSRGHDLTRAFF,TGTGCCAGCAGCCAGTCTAGGGGGCACGATCTTACCCGGGCTTTCTTT
NA,NA,TRBJ2-1,TRBV5-1,CASRETWNEQFF,TGCGCCAGCAGGGAGACTTGGAATGAGCAGTTCTTC
NA,NA,TRBJ2-7,TRBV29-1,CSVTVSNEQYF,TGCAGCGTTACCGTTTCGAACGAGCAGTACTTC
NA,NA,TRBJ2-3,TRBV7-6,CASSPGGDYSTDTQYF,TGTGCCAGCAGCCCCGGGGGTGACTATAGCACAGATACGCAGTATTTT
few,NA,TRBJ1-2,TRBV7-2,CATISLSADYGYTF,TGTGCCACTATAAGCCTGAGCGCCGACTATGGCTACACCTTC
NA,NA,TRBJ1-2,TRBV19,CASSNEAGARGYTF,TGTGCCAGTAGTAATGAAGCAGGGGCGCGGGGCTACACCTTC
NA,TRBD1,TRBJ1-6,TRBV6-5,CASSWSGTGISPLHF,TGTGCCAGCAGTTGGTCCGGGACAGGGATTTCGCCCCTCCACTTT
once,NA,TRBJ1-4,TRBV5-5,CASSVSVGAGLEEKLFF,TGTGCCAGCAGCGTCTCAGTAGGAGCTGGGTTGGAGGAAAAACTGTTTTTT